This T cell receptor beta chain derives from a study of blood T cell repertoires in COVID-19. As for the study in general: Donors in the United States, Italy and Spain gave samples during acute or convalescent COVID-19. Sample material is recorded as cDNA or gDNA derived from T cells, B-cell-depleted T cells, or PBMCs.

The germline V gene encodes CDR1 SGHAT and CDR2 FQDESV (reference sequence). After removal of 3 bases from V and 3 bases from J, the junction contained 4 bases not matched to a gene. CDR3 length equals 14 residues. Followed longitudinally, the Seattle patients had been enrolled during active infection. Original methodology: Counts of nucleated cells, estimated from reference gene primer amplification, were obtained. The protocol was immunoSEQ multiplex PCR, while the TCRdb copy is restricted to in-frame clones and leaves out a portion. V and J calls and clone size are as listed in that table; D and trimming were resolved from the DNA. Here the sample spans just over 350,000 clones, 86% being singletons.

Sequencing was done on a sample of peripheral blood. The rearrangement joins TRBV11-1 to TRBJ1-1; 7 bases agree with TRBD1. The origin of this receptor is a woman aged 55-70 years with COVID-19, enrolled during active disease. The CDR3 DNA reads TGTGCCAGCAGCTTTCAGGGACAGTACACTGAAGCTTTCTTT. It yields the protein CASSFQGQYTEAFF.